Only a few counts were recorded for the clone carrying this T cell receptor (beta chain). Sequencing was performed with immunoSEQ multiplex PCR; in TCRdb, only in-frame clones are kept and a portion is missing. Of tens of thousands of clones detected, 81% appear once; the ten largest clones hold 5.5% to 7%. This sample was included in a study of OX40 agonist ivuxolimab in advanced cancers. This CDR3 has 12 residues. The germline CDR1 and CDR2 sequences are SGDLS and YYNGEE. V was shortened by 0 bases and J by 8 bases, with 8 bases between the two germline ends. V gene TRBV9 combines with J gene TRBJ1-1; no definite D call. The specimen comprised CD4+ or CD8+ T cells sorted from blood, sampled in a trial of the OX40 agonist ivuxolimab. The receptor comes from an adult with an advanced solid tumor such as melanoma, head and neck, liver or kidney cancer. CDR3 in amino acids: CASSVGLGEAFF. The DNA of the CDR3 is TGTGCCAGCAGCGTAGGTCTGGGGGAAGCTTTCTTT.